Listed here are 29 T cell receptor beta chains from one sample, sequenced in a study of T-cell memory formation after mild COVID-19. TCRdb itself ran the 5' RACE reads through MiXCR, one entry per CDR3 protein. Of some 150,000 distinct CDR3 sequences detected, 6% appear once; the ten largest clones hold around 1.9%. Sequencing was performed on PBMCs or a T cell subset sorted from them (not recorded which). The receptors here all came from an adult woman who had mild COVID-19 (a few samples of this study predate the infection). Cell type and time point are not known.

J is TRBJ2-3 and V is TRBV3-1; D perhaps matches TRBD2 (5 bases). V was pared by 3 bases and J by 3 bases, with 16 bases between. This CDR3 is built from 16 residues. Germline V CDR1 and CDR2: LGHDT, YNNKEL (reference sequence). DNA for the CDR3: TGTGCCAGCAGCCAGTACGACACCTGGAGGACAGATACGCAGTATTTT. Translated, it gives CASSQYDTWRTDTQYF.

This chain uses TRBV7-8 with TRBJ1-1, with D possibly being TRBD1 (5 bases). Between the trimmed V and J ends, which lost 3 bases and 1 base, there was a span of 12 bases. Germline values: CDR1 SGHVS, CDR2 FQNEAQ. The CDR3 has 15 amino acids. In nucleotides, the CDR3 is TGTGCCAGCAGCTTTCACGGGGCCGGGAACACTGAAGCTTTCTTT. Protein sequence: CASSFHGAGNTEAFF.

This clonotype was recorded many times. The rearrangement uses TRBV5-1 and TRBJ1-6; 10 positions match TRBD1. This CDR3 contains 15 residues. In germline, CDR1 is SGHRS, CDR2 YFSETQ. V shed 0 bases and J 9 bases; nucleotides not matched to a gene: 3. CDR3 region: CASSLAGQGSSPLHF. The CDR3, as DNA: TGCGCCAGCAGCTTGGCGGGACAGGGGAGTTCACCCCTCCACTTT.

This clonotype was recorded at least ten times. V gene TRBV3-1 combines with J gene TRBJ1-4; no clear D gene. CDR1 and CDR2 from the germline V gene are LGHDT and YNNKEL (reference sequence). There are 14 residues in the CDR3. Trimming removed 4 bases from V and 5 bases from J, with 11 bases in between. In DNA, the CDR3 is TGTGCCAGCAGCCCTCTCGGAGGCAATGAAAAACTGTTTTTT. This sequence encodes CASSPLGGNEKLFF.

This clonotype turned up a few times. The rearrangement links TRBV7-8 to TRBJ2-7, with TRBD2 as a possible D gene (7 bases). The germline gives CDR1 SGHVS, CDR2 FQNEAQ. V was cut by 3 bases and J by 4 bases, with 13 bases left in between. This CDR3 is 14 amino acids long. As DNA, the CDR3 is TGTGCCAGCAGCTTCGGGGCGGGGGCATACGAGCAGTACTTC. Its protein product is CASSFGAGAYEQYF.

This clonotype appeared a few times. The chain employs TRBV7-6 and TRBJ2-5, with 15 bases that match TRBD2. This CDR3 region has 19 residues. Germline V gene data show CDR1 as SGHVS and CDR2 as FNYEAQ. Trimming removed 5 bases from V and 4 bases from J; junction bases left unmatched: 14. The chain's CDR3 is CASSLRTSGGALKLETQYF. CDR3 in DNA: TGTGCCAGCAGCCTCCGGACTAGCGGGGGGGCCCTGAAGCTAGAGACCCAGTACTTC.

The V and J genes are TRBV20-1 and TRBJ2-3; D call uncertain. Germline V lookup: CDR1 DFQATT, CDR2 SNEGSKA (reference sequence). The CDR3 loop spans 9 amino acids. V was cut by 7 bases and J by 6 bases, with 5 bases left in between. The DNA of the CDR3 is TGCAGTGTTAGCGATACGCAGTATTTT. The encoded protein is CSVSDTQYF.

This clonotype was detected ten times or more. The chain joins TRBV20-1 to TRBJ1-5; 7 positions match TRBD1. The germline V gene has CDR1 DFQATT and CDR2 SNEGSKA (reference sequence). This CDR3 spans 14 amino acids. After removal of 3 bases from V and 4 bases from J, the junction contained 6 bases not matched to a gene. The CDR3 spells CSARGTEANQPQHF. The CDR3, as DNA: TGCAGTGCTAGGGGGACAGAGGCAAATCAGCCCCAGCATTTT.

This clonotype was counted a few times. The chain joins TRBV20-1 to TRBJ2-1, with D possibly TRBD1 on 5 matching bases. In germline, CDR1 is DFQATT, CDR2 SNEGSKA (reference sequence). Trimming stripped 0 bases from V and 8 bases from J, with 11 bases between. The CDR3 loop spans 13 amino acids. CDR3 residues: CSARDPGRHEQFF. The DNA of the CDR3 is TGCAGTGCTAGAGATCCAGGGCGGCATGAGCAGTTCTTC.

This clonotype has ten or more counts. The genes are TRBV24-1 and TRBJ2-1; D gene unclear. V lost 3 bases and J 9 bases, leaving 17 bases between the germline ends. Germline CDR1 reads KGHDR; CDR2 reads SFDVKD. CDR3 length: 15 amino acids. The CDR3 sequence: CATSDGIRGFAEQFF. CDR3 nucleotide sequence: TGTGCCACCAGTGATGGGATTCGAGGATTCGCTGAGCAGTTCTTC.

This clonotype came up many times. This chain connects TRBV5-1 to TRBJ1-1; D gene uncertain. Deletions cut 0 bases from V and 1 base from J, with 7 bases between. This CDR3 has 14 residues. Germline V CDR1 and CDR2: SGHRS, YFSETQ. The CDR3 is CASSLAAPNTEAFF. In DNA, the CDR3 is TGCGCCAGCAGCTTGGCTGCACCGAACACTGAAGCTTTCTTT.

This clonotype was seen only a few times. One end of the junction varies from germline; a read error may be responsible. The gene calls are TRBV6-5 and TRBJ2-7; 7 bases agree with TRBD1. The CDR3 runs to 12 residues. In germline, CDR1 is MNHEY, CDR2 SVGAGI. The CDR3 DNA reads TGTGACAGCAAAAACAGGGGTGGCGAGCAGTACTTC. Translated: CDSKNRGGEQYF.

This clonotype was recorded many times. V usage is TRBV29-1 and J usage is TRBJ2-3; D is undetermined. CDR1 SQVTM and CDR2 ANQGSEA come from the germline V gene. The V end lost 4 bases, the J end lost 1 base, and 12 bases lay between the germline ends. This CDR3 spans 14 amino acids. The CDR3 loop is CSVAHFVGTDTQYF. CDR3 nucleotide sequence: TGCAGCGTTGCCCATTTCGTAGGCACAGATACGCAGTATTTT.

V usage is TRBV7-2 and J usage is TRBJ1-5; no clear D. Germline CDR1 SGHTA, CDR2 FQGNSA. The V and J ends lost 6 bases and 0 bases respectively, with 12 bases between them. The CDR3 has 15 amino acids. CDR3 protein: CASRPDWGSNQPQHF. The CDR3 nucleotides are TGTGCCAGCAGACCAGACTGGGGTAGCAATCAGCCCCAGCATTTT.

This chain joins TRBV7-9 and TRBJ1-4; TRBD1 might be the D (5 bases). Germline CDR1 SEHNR, CDR2 FQNEAQ (reference sequence). The CDR3 runs to 14 residues. V was shortened by 2 bases and J by 1 base, with 5 bases between the two germline ends. The CDR3 here is CASSLQGTNEKLFF. CDR3 DNA: TGTGCCAGCAGCTTACAGGGAACTAATGAAAAACTGTTTTTT. Using reference TRBV7-9 and TRBJ1-4 for the parts outside the CDR3, the full variable domain is DTGVSQNPRHKITKRGQNVTFRCDPISEHNRLYWYRQTLGQGPEFLTYFQNEAQLEKSRLLSDRFSAERPKGSFSTLEIQRTEQGDSAMYLCASSLQGTNEKLFFGSGTQLSVL.

This clonotype has ten or more counts. The chain is built from TRBV7-2 and TRBJ2-5; D not certain. CDR1 is SGHTA and CDR2 is FQGNSA in the germline V gene. The CDR3 loop spans 14 amino acids. Trimming left V 5 bases short and J 2 bases short, with 12 bases between. As DNA, the CDR3 is TGTGCCAGCAGCCCCAGCGCGATACAAGAGACCCAGTACTTC. It specifies CASSPSAIQETQYF.

This clonotype was counted many times. This chain connects TRBV4-2 to TRBJ1-2; TRBD1 is a possible D gene (6 bases). The V and J ends lost 5 bases and 2 bases respectively, with 12 bases between them. The length of the CDR3 is 14 residues. Per germline, CDR1 LGHNA and CDR2 YNFKEQ. CDR3 nucleotides: TGTGCCAGCAGCGGGGGCGGGGCAAACTATGGCTACACCTTC. Amino acids: CASSGGGANYGYTF.

This clonotype has at least ten counts. The rearrangement uses TRBV6-5 and TRBJ2-2, with 11 nucleotides matching TRBD1. The CDR3 totals 17 residues. The germline V gene encodes CDR1 MNHEY and CDR2 SVGAGI. The V segment lost 5 bases and the J segment 7 bases; nucleotides outside the gene matches: 12. DNA of the CDR3: TGTGCCAGCAGTCCCCCCGGACAGGGGGCTAAAAGCGGGGAGCTGTTTTTT. Translated: CASSPPGQGAKSGELFF.

This clonotype showed up just a few times. The rearrangement links TRBV12-3 or TRBV12-4 to TRBJ2-7, with a weak D call TRBD2 (5 bases). V lost 0 bases, J lost 5 bases, and 14 bases lay in between. The CDR3 is 15 residues long. CDR3 region: CASSLAGVGNNEQYF. The CDR3 bases are TGTGCCAGCAGTTTAGCGGGAGTAGGTAATAACGAGCAGTACTTC.

This clonotype was seen many times. The DNA of the CDR3 is TGCGCCAGCAGCCAAGATGCACCGGCGGTTATTTCTATTGGCTACACCTTC. This sequence encodes CASSQDAPAVISIGYTF. This rearrangement joins TRBV4-1 to TRBJ1-2; no firm D call. The V gene's germline CDR1 is MGHRA and CDR2 YSYEKL. Trimming took off 0 bases at V and 7 bases at J, with 21 bases between the two ends. CDR3 length equals 17 residues.

The chain combines TRBV6-2 or TRBV6-3 with TRBJ1-1; TRBD1 agrees at 9 bases. CDR1 MNHEY and CDR2 SVGEGT come from the germline V gene. The CDR3 sequence is 15 residues long. The V gene end was trimmed by 5 bases and the J gene end by 4 bases; junction bases not matched to a gene: 8. The DNA of the CDR3 is TGTGCCAGCAGTACCCCGGACAGGGGATTCACTGAAGCTTTCTTT. Amino acid sequence: CASSTPDRGFTEAFF.

This rearrangement joins TRBV6-5 to TRBJ2-7; D gene uncertain. V was clipped by 1 base and J by 2 bases, with 15 bases between them. Looked up from germline, CDR1 is MNHEY and CDR2 is SVGAGI. The CDR3 contains 16 residues. The chain's CDR3 is CASSYLPGSRPYEQYF. As DNA, the CDR3 is TGTGCCAGCAGTTACTTGCCGGGTTCCAGGCCCTACGAGCAGTACTTC.

The V call is TRBV30, the J call TRBJ2-7; D uncertain. The V and J ends lost 0 bases and 6 bases respectively, with 6 bases between them. CDR3 size: 11 residues. CDR1 and CDR2 (germline): GTSNPN, SVGIG (reference sequence). The CDR3 region is CAWSVRIEQYF. DNA of the CDR3: TGTGCCTGGAGTGTACGGATCGAGCAGTACTTC. Filled out from reference TRBV30 and TRBJ2-7, the complete variable domain reads SQTIHQWPATLVQPVGSPLSLECTVEGTSNPNLYWYRQAAGRGLQLLFYSVGIGQISSEVPQNLSASRPQDRQFILSSKKLLLSDSGFYLCAWSVRIEQYFGPGTRLTVT.

The J gene is TRBJ2-7, the V gene TRBV5-4; D perhaps matches TRBD2 (7 bases). The V end was cut by 0 bases, the J end by 2 bases, with 15 bases between. The germline gives CDR1 SGHNT, CDR2 YYREEE (reference sequence). The CDR3 is 16 residues long. CDR3 nucleotide sequence: TGTGCCAGCAGCTTGGAGGGGGGGCAGGTCCCCTACGAGCAGTACTTC. Translating gives CASSLEGGQVPYEQYF.

This clonotype was recorded a few times. The chain links TRBV20-1 to TRBJ1-5, with 9 bases identical to TRBD1. Germline CDR1 reads DFQATT; CDR2 reads SNEGSKA (reference sequence). V shed 0 bases and J 2 bases; nucleotides not matched to a gene: 14. The CDR3 covers 19 residues. CDR3 DNA: TGCAGTGCTAGAGATGTTGGGACAGGGAAGATAAGGGGCAATCAGCCCCAGCATTTT. This encodes CSARDVGTGKIRGNQPQHF.

This clonotype came up many times. The V gene is TRBV3-1, the J gene TRBJ1-4; a weak D match, TRBD1 (5 bases). Trimming took 0 bases from V and 10 from J, leaving 12 bases between them. CDR3 length: 14 amino acids. Germline lookup yields CDR1 LGHDT and CDR2 YNNKEL (reference sequence). In nucleotides, the CDR3 is TGTGCCAGCAGCCAAGATGGGGGTTCCGGAAAACTGTTTTTT. Translation: CASSQDGGSGKLFF.

This clonotype was detected only a few times. The V call is TRBV11-1, the J call TRBJ2-2; 10 positions match TRBD2. CDR3 size: 16 residues. Germline CDR1 reads SGHAT; CDR2 reads FQDESV (reference sequence). J lost 7 bases, V lost 5 bases, and 10 bases had no gene match. CDR3 DNA: TGTGCCAGCAGCCCCCGACTAGCGGGTGGGATCGGGGAGCTGTTTTTT. Translating it yields CASSPRLAGGIGELFF. Together with reference TRBV11-1 and TRBJ2-2, the CDR3 gives the full variable domain: EAEVAQSPRYKITEKSQAVAFWCDPISGHATLYWYRQILGQGPELLVQFQDESVVDDSQLPKDRFSAERLKGVDSTLKIQPAELGDSAMYLCASSPRLAGGIGELFFGEGSRLTVL.

This clonotype was detected ten times or more. The chain couples TRBV5-1 to TRBJ2-2; D is uncertain. The V gene's germline CDR1 is SGHRS and CDR2 YFSETQ. The V and J ends lost 1 base and 3 bases respectively, with 7 bases between them. The CDR3 covers 14 residues. CDR3 in DNA: TGCGCCAGCAGCTTGAACCCCGACACCGGGGAGCTGTTTTTT. As protein: CASSLNPDTGELFF.

This clonotype was counted between two and nine times. The genes are TRBV6-5 and TRBJ1-1; D remains unclear. V was cut by 6 bases and J by 10 bases, with 15 bases left in between. Germline V gene data show CDR1 as MNHEY and CDR2 as SVGAGI. CDR3 size: 12 residues. CDR3 sequence: CASRTARRAAFF. As DNA, the CDR3 is TGTGCCAGCAGGACCGCGAGAAGGGCAGCTTTCTTT.